What follows are 17 T cell receptor beta chains derived from one specimen sequenced in a study of blood T cells in healthy people across ages. It was with a sample-barcoded 5' primer and a J-beta primer mix that a second PCR of about 6 to 11 cycles was run. TCRdb itself ran the 5' RACE reads through MiXCR, one entry per CDR3 protein. The data contain 550,000 to 750,000 distinct CDR3 sequences, around a fifth of them singletons. Sample: blood. All receptors come from a man in his 70s in good health.

The chain joins TRBV2 to TRBJ2-5; 7 bases map to TRBD1. Losses at the gene ends were 5 bases for V and 6 bases for J; bases not matched to a gene: 6. From germline, CDR1 is SNHLY and CDR2 FYNNEI. The CDR3 spans 13 residues. The CDR3 region is CASSTGVTKTQYF. In DNA form, the CDR3 reads TGTGCCAGCAGTACAGGGGTCACAAAGACCCAGTACTTC. Looking up the rest from reference TRBV2 and TRBJ2-5 gives the full variable domain: EPEVTQTPSHQVTQMGQEVILRCVPISNHLYFYWYRQILGQKVEFLVSFYNNEISEKSEIFDDQFSVERPDGSNFTLKIRSTKLEDSAMYFCASSTGVTKTQYFGPGTRLLVL.

This clonotype was recorded at least ten times. This rearrangement joins TRBV4-1 to TRBJ2-7, with TRBD2 matching over 8 bases. The CDR3 length is 16 residues. Germline values: CDR1 MGHRA, CDR2 YSYEKL. The trim removed 0 bases at V and 1 base at J, leaving 5 bases unmatched. The CDR3 loop is CASSQDGTSGSYEQYF. DNA of the CDR3: TGCGCCAGCAGCCAAGATGGAACTAGCGGATCCTACGAGCAGTACTTC.

The CDR3 protein is CSAIRGETQYF. As DNA, the CDR3 is TGCAGTGCAATCAGAGGGGAGACCCAGTACTTC. This chain uses TRBV20-1 with TRBJ2-5, with D perhaps TRBD2 (5 bases). The CDR3 sequence is 11 residues long. The ends were cut back, 6 bases at V and 5 bases at J, with 10 bases in the middle. Germline CDR1 reads DFQATT; CDR2 reads SNEGSKA (reference sequence).

Many counts were recorded for this clonotype. The chain couples TRBV29-1 to TRBJ2-1; D possibly corresponds to TRBD2 (5 bases). V was trimmed by 2 bases and J by 5 bases, leaving 22 bases between them. The CDR3 length is 17 residues. Germline-derived CDR1 and CDR2 are SQVTM and ANQGSEA. The CDR3 sequence: CSVERWELVKFHNEQFF. The CDR3 DNA reads as TGCAGCGTTGAAAGGTGGGAACTAGTCAAGTTCCACAATGAGCAGTTCTTC.

This clonotype was seen a few times. The chain uses TRBV27 and TRBJ2-7; D perhaps matches TRBD1 (5 bases). Trimming cost V 4 bases and J 7 bases, with 17 bases left between them. This CDR3 contains 14 residues. CDR1 is MNHEY and CDR2 is SMNVEV in the germline V gene (reference sequence). DNA of the CDR3: TGTGCCAGCAGTTCCAGGGTCCACTCTAGGGAGCAGTACTTC. As protein: CASSSRVHSREQYF.

The chain uses TRBV20-1 and TRBJ2-3, with 7 bases that match TRBD2. J lost 3 bases, V lost 5 bases, and 11 bases had no gene match. There are 15 residues in the CDR3. Germline CDR1 DFQATT, CDR2 SNEGSKA (reference sequence). CDR3 in amino acids: CSASGGEGQTDTQYF. CDR3 in DNA: TGCAGTGCTTCCGGAGGGGAGGGCCAGACAGATACGCAGTATTTT.

DNA for the CDR3: TGTGCCAGCAGCCCAAACATAGGGACAGGGGGATCGGAGCAGTTCTTC. Protein product: CASSPNIGTGGSEQFF. The chain links TRBV9 to TRBJ2-1; 11 bases are a match to TRBD1. Germline assignment: CDR1 SGDLS and CDR2 YYNGEE. After removal of 4 bases from V and 10 bases from J, the junction contained 13 bases not matched to a gene. The CDR3 sequence is 16 residues long.

The CDR3 DNA sequence: TGTGCCAGCGGAGCGGAGGTCCCTGAAGCTTTCTTT. This translates into CASGAEVPEAFF. The chain couples TRBV12-3 or TRBV12-4 to TRBJ1-1; D remains ambiguous. The V and J ends lost 8 bases and 6 bases respectively, with 13 bases between them. The CDR3 contains 12 residues.

This clonotype was observed a handful of times. The chain recombines TRBV6-1 with TRBJ2-5, with D possibly being TRBD1 or TRBD2 (6 bases each). Trimming took off 8 bases at V and 4 bases at J, with 17 bases between the two ends. Germline assignment: CDR1 MNHNS and CDR2 SASEGT. This CDR3 is built from 14 residues. DNA of the CDR3: TGTGCCAGCGGGCCAATCGGGGGCAGAGAGACCCAGTACTTC. This encodes CASGPIGGRETQYF.

The chain joins TRBV5-1 to TRBJ2-5, with 11 nucleotides matching TRBD1. Germline CDR1 reads SGHRS; CDR2 reads YFSETQ. This CDR3 contains 14 residues. The ends lost 4 bases at V and 3 bases at J; junction bases unmatched: 2. As DNA, the CDR3 is TGCGCCAGCAGCCGGGGACAGGGGGAAGAGACCCAGTACTTC. As protein: CASSRGQGEETQYF.

This chain joins TRBV20-1 and TRBJ2-5; 8 bases fit TRBD1. This CDR3 has 13 residues. Germline trimming cut 5 bases from V and 5 bases from J; bases unmatched to any gene: 7. Germline loops: CDR1 DFQATT, CDR2 SNEGSKA (reference sequence). The CDR3 spells CSAFPGGGETQYF. Written as DNA, the CDR3 is TGCAGTGCTTTCCCAGGGGGCGGGGAGACCCAGTACTTC.

The rearrangement joins TRBV10-3 to TRBJ2-7; D is undetermined. The CDR3 sequence is 13 residues long. CDR1 and CDR2 from the germline V gene are ENHRY and SYGVKD. Trimming shortened V by 7 bases and J by 6 bases, and 16 bases separated the two germline ends. The CDR3 bases are TGTGCCATCACCAATGGGTTAGACTCCGAGCAGTACTTC. Encoded protein: CAITNGLDSEQYF.

This clonotype occurred a few times. The chain employs TRBV2 and TRBJ2-3; D gene ambiguous. Trimming took 0 bases from V and 1 from J, leaving 14 bases between them. This CDR3 region has 17 residues. The germline V gene has CDR1 SNHLY and CDR2 FYNNEI. CDR3 protein: CASSEALRAPGTDTQYF. In DNA, the CDR3 is TGTGCCAGCAGTGAAGCGCTTCGGGCACCCGGCACAGATACGCAGTATTTT. The complete variable domain, with remaining parts taken from reference TRBV2 and TRBJ2-3, reads EPEVTQTPSHQVTQMGQEVILRCVPISNHLYFYWYRQILGQKVEFLVSFYNNEISEKSEIFDDQFSVERPDGSNFTLKIRSTKLEDSAMYFCASSEALRAPGTDTQYFGPGTRLTVL.

The sample holds a few counts of this clonotype. This chain links TRBV20-1 with TRBJ2-1, with 8 nucleotides matching TRBD2. Trimming removed 3 bases from V and 12 bases from J; junction bases left unmatched: 13. Per the germline V gene, CDR1 is DFQATT and CDR2 is SNEGSKA (reference sequence). The CDR3 sequence is 14 residues long. The CDR3, as DNA: TGCAGTGCTAGTCCTAGCGGGTATAATGATGGGCAGTTCTTC. The encoded protein is CSASPSGYNDGQFF.

This clonotype occurred a few times. This chain connects TRBV10-3 to TRBJ2-1; TRBD1 might be the D (6 bases). V lost 3 bases, J lost 11 bases, and 17 bases lay in between. Per germline, CDR1 ENHRY and CDR2 SYGVKD. The CDR3 length is 14 residues. The CDR3 region has the DNA TGTGCCATCAGTGACGGCAGGGGTTTGGCTAAGCAGTTCTTC. Translating it yields CAISDGRGLAKQFF.

This clonotype was recorded a few times. V and J are TRBV5-5 and TRBJ2-7, with 8 bases identical to TRBD2. The V gene's germline CDR1 is SGHKS and CDR2 YYEKEE (reference sequence). After removal of 4 bases from V and 4 bases from J, the junction contained 13 bases not matched to a gene. The CDR3 runs 16 residues. The CDR3 loop reads CASSTTGLADKYEQYF. In DNA form, the CDR3 reads TGTGCCAGCAGCACTACAGGACTAGCCGACAAATACGAGCAGTACTTC.

This clonotype was found many times. The chain combines TRBV28 with TRBJ1-5; D call uncertain. CDR1 and CDR2 (germline): MDHEN, SYDVKM. The CDR3 spans 12 residues. Trimming removed 3 bases at V and 6 bases at J, with 6 bases between. The CDR3 bases are TGTGCCAGCAGTTTGGTTTCTCAGCCCCAGCATTTT. This codes for CASSLVSQPQHF.